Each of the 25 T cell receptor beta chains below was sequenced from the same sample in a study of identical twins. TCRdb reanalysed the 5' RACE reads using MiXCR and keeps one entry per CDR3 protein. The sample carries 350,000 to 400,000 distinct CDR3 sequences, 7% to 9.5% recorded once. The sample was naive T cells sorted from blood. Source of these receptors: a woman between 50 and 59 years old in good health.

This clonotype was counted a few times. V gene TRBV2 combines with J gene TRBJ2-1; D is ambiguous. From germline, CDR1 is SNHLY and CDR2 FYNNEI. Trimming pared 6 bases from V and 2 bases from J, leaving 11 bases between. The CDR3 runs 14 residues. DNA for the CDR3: TGTGCCAGCAGGGGTGGGAAACCCTACAATGAGCAGTTCTTC. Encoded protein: CASRGGKPYNEQFF.

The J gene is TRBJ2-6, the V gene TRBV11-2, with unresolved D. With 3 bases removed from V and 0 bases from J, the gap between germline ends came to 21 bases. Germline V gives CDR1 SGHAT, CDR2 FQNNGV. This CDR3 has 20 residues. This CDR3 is CASSFRPVDITLSGANVLTF. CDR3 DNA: TGTGCCAGCAGCTTTAGGCCAGTTGATATAACTCTCTCTGGGGCCAACGTCCTGACTTTC.

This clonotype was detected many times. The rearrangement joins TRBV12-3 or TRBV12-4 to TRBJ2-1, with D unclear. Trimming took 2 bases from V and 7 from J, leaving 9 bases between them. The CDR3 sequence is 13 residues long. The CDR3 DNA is TGTGCCAGCAGTTTATTACACCGGAATGAGCAGTTCTTC. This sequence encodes CASSLLHRNEQFF.

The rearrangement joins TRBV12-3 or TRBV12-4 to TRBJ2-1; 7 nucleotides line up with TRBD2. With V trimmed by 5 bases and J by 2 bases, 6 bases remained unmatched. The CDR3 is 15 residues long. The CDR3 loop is CASSGREKPYNEQFF. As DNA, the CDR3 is TGTGCCAGCAGTGGGCGGGAGAAGCCCTACAATGAGCAGTTCTTC.

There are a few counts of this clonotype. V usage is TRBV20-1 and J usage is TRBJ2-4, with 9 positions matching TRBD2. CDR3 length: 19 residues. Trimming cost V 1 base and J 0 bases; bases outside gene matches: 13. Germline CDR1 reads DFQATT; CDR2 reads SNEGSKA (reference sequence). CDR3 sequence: CSARGYLAGEGLAKNIQYF. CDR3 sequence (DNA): TGCAGTGCTAGAGGCTATTTAGCGGGAGAGGGATTAGCCAAAAACATTCAGTACTTC.

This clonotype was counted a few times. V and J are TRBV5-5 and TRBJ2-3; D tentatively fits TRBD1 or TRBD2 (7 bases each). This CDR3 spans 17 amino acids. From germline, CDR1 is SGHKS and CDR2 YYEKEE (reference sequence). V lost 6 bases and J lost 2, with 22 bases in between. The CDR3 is CASTNPRGGGPTDTQYF. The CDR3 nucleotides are TGTGCCAGCACCAACCCCAGGGGGGGAGGGCCCACAGATACGCAGTATTTT.

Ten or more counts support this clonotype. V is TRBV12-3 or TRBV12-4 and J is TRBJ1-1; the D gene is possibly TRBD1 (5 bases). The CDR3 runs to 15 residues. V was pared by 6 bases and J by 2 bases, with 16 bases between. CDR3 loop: CASSPFTGGNTEAFF. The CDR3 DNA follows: TGTGCCAGCAGCCCCTTTACCGGGGGTAACACTGAAGCTTTCTTT.

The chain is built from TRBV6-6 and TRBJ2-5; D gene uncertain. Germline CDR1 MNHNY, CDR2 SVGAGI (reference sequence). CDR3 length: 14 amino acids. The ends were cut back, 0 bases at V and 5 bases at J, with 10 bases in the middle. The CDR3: CASSYSRPPETQYF. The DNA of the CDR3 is TGTGCCAGCAGTTACTCGAGGCCTCCGGAGACCCAGTACTTC.

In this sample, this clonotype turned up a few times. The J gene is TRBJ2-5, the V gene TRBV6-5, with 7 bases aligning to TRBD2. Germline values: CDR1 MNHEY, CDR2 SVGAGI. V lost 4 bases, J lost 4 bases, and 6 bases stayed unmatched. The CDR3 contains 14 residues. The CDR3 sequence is CASSFRTSRETQYF. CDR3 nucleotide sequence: TGTGCCAGCAGTTTCAGGACTAGTCGAGAGACCCAGTACTTC.

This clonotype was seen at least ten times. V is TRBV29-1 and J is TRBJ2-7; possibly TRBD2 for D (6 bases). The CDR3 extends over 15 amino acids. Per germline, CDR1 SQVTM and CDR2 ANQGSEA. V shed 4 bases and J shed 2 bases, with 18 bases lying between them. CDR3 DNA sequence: TGCAGCGTTGGGGGGGAGACCGGGAGTACCTACGAGCAGTACTTC. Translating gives CSVGGETGSTYEQYF.

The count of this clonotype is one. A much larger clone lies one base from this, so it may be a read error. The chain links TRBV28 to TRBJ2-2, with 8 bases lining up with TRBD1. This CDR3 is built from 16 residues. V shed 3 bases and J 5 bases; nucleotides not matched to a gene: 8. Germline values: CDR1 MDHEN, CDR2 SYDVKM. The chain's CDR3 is CASSFAPTGGTGELFF. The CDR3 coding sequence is TGTGCCAGCAGTTTCGCCCCAACAGGGGGAACCGGGGAGCTGTTTTTT.

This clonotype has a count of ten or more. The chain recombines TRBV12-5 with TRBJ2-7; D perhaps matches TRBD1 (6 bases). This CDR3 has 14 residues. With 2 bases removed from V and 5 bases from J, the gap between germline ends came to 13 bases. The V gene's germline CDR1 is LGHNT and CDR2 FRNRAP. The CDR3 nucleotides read TGTGCTAGTGGTTTGCAACAGGGAATCGACGAGCAGTACTTC. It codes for CASGLQQGIDEQYF.

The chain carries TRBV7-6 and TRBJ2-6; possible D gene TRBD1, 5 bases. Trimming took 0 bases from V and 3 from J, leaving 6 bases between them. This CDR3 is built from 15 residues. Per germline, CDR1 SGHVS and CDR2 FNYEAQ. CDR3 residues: CASSLARDGANVLTF. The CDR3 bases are TGTGCCAGCAGCTTAGCCAGGGATGGGGCCAACGTCCTGACTTTC.

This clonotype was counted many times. This CDR3 is CASSPPEAGVYNEQFF. In DNA form, the CDR3 reads TGTGCCAGCTCTCCTCCCGAGGCCGGGGTTTACAATGAGCAGTTCTTC. The rearrangement links TRBV18 to TRBJ2-1; TRBD2 might be the D (5 bases). The CDR3 is 16 amino acids. The V and J ends lost 6 bases and 4 bases respectively, with 19 bases between them. Per germline, CDR1 KGHSH and CDR2 LQKENI.

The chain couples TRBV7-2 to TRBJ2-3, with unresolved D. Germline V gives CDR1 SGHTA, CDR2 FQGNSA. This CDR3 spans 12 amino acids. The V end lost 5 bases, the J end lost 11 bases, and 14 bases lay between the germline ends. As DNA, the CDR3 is TGTGCCAGCAGCCCCTCGGGTCCCCAGCAGTATTTT. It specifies CASSPSGPQQYF.

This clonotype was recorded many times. Here the CDR3 DNA reads TGCAGTGCTAGAGTGACAGGCGGGGGCACTGAAGCTTTCTTT. Its translation: CSARVTGGGTEAFF. The chain employs TRBV20-1 and TRBJ1-1; D is perhaps TRBD1 (6 bases). This CDR3 contains 14 residues. Between the trimmed V and J ends, which lost 1 base and 4 bases, there was a span of 13 bases. In germline, CDR1 is DFQATT, CDR2 SNEGSKA (reference sequence).

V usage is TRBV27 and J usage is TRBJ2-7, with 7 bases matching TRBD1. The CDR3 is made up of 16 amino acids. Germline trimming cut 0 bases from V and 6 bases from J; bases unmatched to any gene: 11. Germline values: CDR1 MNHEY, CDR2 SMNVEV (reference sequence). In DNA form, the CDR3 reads TGTGCCAGCAGTTTATCGAAGGTCAGGGGGAAAACCGAGCAGTACTTC. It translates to CASSLSKVRGKTEQYF.

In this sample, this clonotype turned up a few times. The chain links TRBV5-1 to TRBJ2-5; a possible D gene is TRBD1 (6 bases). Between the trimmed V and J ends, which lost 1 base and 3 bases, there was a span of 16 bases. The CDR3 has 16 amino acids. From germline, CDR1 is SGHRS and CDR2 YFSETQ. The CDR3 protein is CASSLKGQPWEETQYF. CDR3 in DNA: TGCGCCAGCAGCTTGAAGGGACAACCCTGGGAAGAGACCCAGTACTTC.

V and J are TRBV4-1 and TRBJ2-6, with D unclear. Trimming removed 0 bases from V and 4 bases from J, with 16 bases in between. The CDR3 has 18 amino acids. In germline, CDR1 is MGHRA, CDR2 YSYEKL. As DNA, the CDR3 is TGCGCCAGCAGCCAAGATCTAGGCGGTCCGGGCGGGGCCAACGTCCTGACTTTC. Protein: CASSQDLGGPGGANVLTF.

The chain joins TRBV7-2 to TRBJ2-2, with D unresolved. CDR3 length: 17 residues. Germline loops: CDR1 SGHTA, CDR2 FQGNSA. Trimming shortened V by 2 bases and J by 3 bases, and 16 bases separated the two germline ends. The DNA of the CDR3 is TGTGCCAGCAGCTTACGAGGCGAGCCGTCCCACACCGGGGAGCTGTTTTTT. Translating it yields CASSLRGEPSHTGELFF.

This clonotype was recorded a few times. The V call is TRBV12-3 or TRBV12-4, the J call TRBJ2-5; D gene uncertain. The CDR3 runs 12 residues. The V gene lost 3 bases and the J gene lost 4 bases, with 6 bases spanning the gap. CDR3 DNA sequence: TGTGCCAGCAGTTTGAAGCTAGAGACCCAGTACTTC. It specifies CASSLKLETQYF.

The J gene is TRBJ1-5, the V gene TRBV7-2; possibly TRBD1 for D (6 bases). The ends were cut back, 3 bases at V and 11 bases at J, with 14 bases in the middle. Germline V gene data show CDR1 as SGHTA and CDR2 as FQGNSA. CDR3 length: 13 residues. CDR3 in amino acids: CASSLGIGGAQHF. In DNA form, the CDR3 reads TGTGCCAGCAGCTTGGGGATAGGGGGGGCCCAGCATTTT.

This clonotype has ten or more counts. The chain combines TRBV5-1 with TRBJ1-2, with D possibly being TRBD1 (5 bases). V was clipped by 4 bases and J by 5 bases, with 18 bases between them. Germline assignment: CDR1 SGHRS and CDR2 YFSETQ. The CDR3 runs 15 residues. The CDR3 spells CASSADRGGGYGYTF. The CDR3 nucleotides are TGCGCCAGCAGCGCAGACAGAGGAGGCGGTTATGGCTACACCTTC. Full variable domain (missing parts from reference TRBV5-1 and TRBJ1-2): KAGVTQTPRYLIKTRGQQVTLSCSPISGHRSVSWYQQTPGQGLQFLFEYFSETQRNKGNFPGRFSGRQFSNSRSEMNVSTLELGDSALYLCASSADRGGGYGYTFGSGTRLTVV.

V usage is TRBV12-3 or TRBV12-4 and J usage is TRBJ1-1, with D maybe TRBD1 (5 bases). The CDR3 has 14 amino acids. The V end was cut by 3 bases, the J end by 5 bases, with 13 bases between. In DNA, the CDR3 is TGTGCCAGCAGTTTGTTACAGGCTAGGACTGAAGCTTTCTTT. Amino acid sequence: CASSLLQARTEAFF.

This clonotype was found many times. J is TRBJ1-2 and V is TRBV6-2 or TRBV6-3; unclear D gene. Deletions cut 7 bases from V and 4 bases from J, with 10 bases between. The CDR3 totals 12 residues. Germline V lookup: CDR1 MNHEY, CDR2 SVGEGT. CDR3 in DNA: TGTGCCAGCACCCCGGGTGTCTATGGCTACACCTTC. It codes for CASTPGVYGYTF.